A single T cell receptor beta chain is shown here with its context. Antigen: not known. This entry comes from a study of shared clonotypes between healthy human individuals. The protocol was immunoSEQ multiplex PCR, while the TCRdb copy is restricted to in-frame clones and leaves out a portion. The sample carries some 1 million clones, more than 65% recorded once. Study results and caveats: Specimens sampled were limited to blood, with tissue repertoires likely differing. Clonotypes not shared had lower generation probabilities than those common to all four donors. Sequencing depth was a factor that was expected to affect clonotype sharing among donors. Memory subsets had estimated richness that was generally smaller than that of naive subsets.

Sequenced material: memory CD4+ T cells sorted from blood. The subset: CD45RA-negative fraction. The clonotype comes from a man between 18 and 29 years old in good health.

The DNA for the CDR3 is TGTGCCAGCAGTTCTGAGGGGGGGTGGACAGATACGCAGTATTTT. Amino acid sequence: CASSSEGGWTDTQYF. The V gene is TRBV27, the J gene TRBJ2-3; a possible D gene is TRBD2 (7 bases). V gave up 4 bases and J gave up 3 bases, with 14 bases separating them. The CDR3 totals 15 residues. CDR1 and CDR2 from the germline V gene are MNHEY and SMNVEV (reference sequence).